What follows describes a single TCR beta chain. As yet, its antigen is unknown. The ends lost 4 bases at V and 5 bases at J; junction bases unmatched: 13. Germline V gene sequence: CDR1 SGHDN, CDR2 FVKESK. This CDR3 comprises 16 residues. These data are taken from a study of fetal regulatory T cell absence and autoimmunity. Study results and caveats: Pancreas and cord blood did not differ much in TRB family usage.

Some clones are missing from TCRdb's copy, which holds only in-frame ones; the method was immunoSEQ multiplex PCR. The table records around 100,000 clones, roughly 70% of them present only once. This TCR came from a male donor with IPEX syndrome. The rearrangement uses TRBV14 and TRBJ1-2; 7 nucleotides agree with TRBD1. The sample taken for sequencing was pancreas tissue. The CDR3 loop reads CASSPTLAGGWYGYTF. The DNA of the CDR3 is TGTGCCAGCAGCCCTACCTTGGCAGGGGGATGGTATGGCTACACCTTC.